Listed here are 21 T cell receptor beta chains from one sample, sequenced in a study of cytotoxic CD8 clonotypes in ibrutinib-treated CLL (dated by TCRdb to the early 2020s). Read against the paper, the sample's time point label means: roughly 12 months on ibrutinib. Receptor libraries were prepared by the immunoSEQ multiplex PCR assay. TCRdb provides this immuneACCESS table in a form limited to in-frame rearrangements. Some clones are lacking; in checked studies, under half of them reflect an unresolved V gene, and why the rest are absent is not known. Recorded for this sample are 110,000 to 150,000 clones; 85% to 95% of them occurred a single time. The ten biggest clones cover 10% to 11% of the sample. Sequencing used PBMCs, obtained after 12 months of ibrutinib treatment. These receptors were taken from a human donor with chronic lymphocytic leukemia.

V gene TRBV28 combines with J gene TRBJ1-1; no reliable D call. The CDR3 spans 13 residues. V lost 3 bases, J lost 1 base, and 6 bases lay in between. Germline V lookup: CDR1 MDHEN, CDR2 SYDVKM. The CDR3 DNA sequence: TGTGCCAGCAGTTTGAAGGCGAACACTGAAGCTTTCTTT. Protein sequence: CASSLKANTEAFF.

The V and J genes are TRBV9 and TRBJ1-2; D uncertain. Deletions cut 4 bases from V and 3 bases from J, with 4 bases between. The CDR3 consists of 11 residues. Germline CDR1 reads SGDLS; CDR2 reads YYNGEE. The CDR3: CASSNDYGYTF. CDR3 in DNA: TGTGCCAGCAGCAACGACTATGGCTACACCTTC.

J is TRBJ2-7 and V is TRBV6-5; D gene ambiguous. CDR1 and CDR2 from the germline V gene are MNHEY and SVGAGI. The CDR3 covers 15 residues. The ends were cut back, 0 bases at V and 0 bases at J, with 9 bases in the middle. The CDR3 DNA follows: TGTGCCAGCAGTTACTCGGACCGTGGCTCCTACGAGCAGTACTTC. Encoded protein: CASSYSDRGSYEQYF.

This chain connects TRBV6-4 to TRBJ2-3; weak D call: TRBD2 (5 bases). This CDR3 spans 15 amino acids. Germline CDR1 and CDR2: MRHNA and SNTAGT. Trimming stripped 2 bases from V and 4 bases from J, with 13 bases between. For the CDR3, the DNA is TGTGCCAGCAGTGACGCCGGACTTCCCGCAGATACGCAGTATTTT. Its translation: CASSDAGLPADTQYF.

V usage is TRBV14 and J usage is TRBJ2-3; 11 bases line up with TRBD2. The junction had 11 bases not matched to a gene; V was cut back by 4 bases and J by 2 bases. CDR1 and CDR2 (germline): SGHDN, FVKESK. The CDR3 extends over 18 amino acids. CDR3: CASSLRGSSGRNTDTQYF. The DNA of the CDR3 is TGTGCCAGCAGCCTCCGGGGTTCTAGCGGGAGGAACACAGATACGCAGTATTTT.

Written as DNA, the CDR3 is TGCGCCAGCAGCCTCGATAGGGTACCTAGCGGGATCGAGCAGTACTTC. Translating it yields CASSLDRVPSGIEQYF. This sequence joins TRBV4-1 and TRBJ2-7, with 9 bases fitting TRBD2. The germline V gene encodes CDR1 MGHRA and CDR2 YSYEKL. The CDR3 length is 16 residues. With 4 bases clipped from V and 6 bases from J, the junction kept 13 bases outside the gene matches.

The gene calls are TRBV11-3 and TRBJ2-2; perhaps TRBD1 as D (6 bases). Germline CDR1 SGHNT, CDR2 YENEEA. There are 16 residues in the CDR3. Between the trimmed V and J ends, which lost 6 bases and 4 bases, there was a span of 18 bases. The CDR3 region is CASRPGAGAGTGELFF. The CDR3 coding sequence is TGTGCCAGCAGGCCCGGGGCAGGGGCAGGCACCGGGGAGCTGTTTTTT.

The chain has TRBV6-6 and TRBJ2-1; 10 bases fit TRBD2. V lost 2 bases, J lost 4 bases, and 5 bases stayed unmatched. The CDR3 contains 16 residues. Germline assignment: CDR1 MNHNY and CDR2 SVGAGI (reference sequence). CDR3 bases: TGTGCCAGCAGTTACCCTAGCGGGAGCGGATACAATGAGCAGTTCTTC. Its protein is CASSYPSGSGYNEQFF.

J is TRBJ2-3 and V is TRBV7-2; 7 bases align to TRBD2. Germline values: CDR1 SGHTA, CDR2 FQGNSA. V lost 1 base to trimming and J lost 2 bases; unmatched junction nucleotides: 3. This CDR3 comprises 15 residues. In nucleotides, the CDR3 is TGTGCCAGCAGCTTAGTAAGCGGGGTCACAGATACGCAGTATTTT. This gives the protein CASSLVSGVTDTQYF.

The chain combines TRBV6-4 with TRBJ2-1; 10 bases agree with TRBD2. The CDR3 has 16 residues. Germline CDR1 MRHNA, CDR2 SNTAGT. V lost 4 bases and J lost 1; bases outside the gene matches: 4. In nucleotides, the CDR3 is TGTGCCAGCAGTGGATCACTAGCGGGGTCCTACAATGAGCAGTTCTTC. It yields the protein CASSGSLAGSYNEQFF.

CDR3 nucleotide sequence: TGTGCCAGCAGCGCCTGGGACGGACACACTGAAGCTTTCTTT. As protein: CASSAWDGHTEAFF. The chain recombines TRBV9 with TRBJ1-1; a possible D gene is TRBD1 (5 bases). V shed 3 bases and J shed 3 bases, with 12 bases lying between them. Germline CDR1 and CDR2: SGDLS and YYNGEE. The CDR3 is 14 residues long.

This clone appeared a single time. The rearrangement joins TRBV25-1 to TRBJ1-1; no clear D gene. This CDR3 region has 15 residues. Germline V lookup: CDR1 MGHDK, CDR2 SYGVNS. Trimming left V 4 bases short and J 2 bases short, with 14 bases between. CDR3 in amino acids: CASSASQKINTEAFF. The CDR3, as DNA: TGTGCCAGCAGTGCCTCACAGAAGATTAACACTGAAGCTTTCTTT.

The chain recombines TRBV29-1 with TRBJ1-1; possible D gene TRBD1, 6 bases. The CDR3 is 14 residues long. Trimming removed 3 bases at V and 1 base at J, with 12 bases between. Germline CDR1 reads SQVTM; CDR2 reads ANQGSEA. This chain's CDR3 is CSVDLQGRNTEAFF. Here the CDR3 DNA reads TGCAGCGTTGACCTACAGGGAAGGAACACTGAAGCTTTCTTT.

The chain employs TRBV11-2 and TRBJ2-5; D gene uncertain. Germline V lookup: CDR1 SGHAT, CDR2 FQNNGV. The CDR3 totals 15 residues. The germline V and J ends were trimmed by 1 base and 2 bases, with 11 bases remaining between them. The CDR3: CASSLVPFGQETQYF. CDR3 nucleotide sequence: TGTGCCAGCAGCTTAGTCCCTTTTGGGCAAGAGACCCAGTACTTC. Using reference TRBV11-2 and TRBJ2-5 for the parts outside the CDR3, the full variable domain is EAGVAQSPRYKIIEKRQSVAFWCNPISGHATLYWYQQILGQGPKLLIQFQNNGVVDDSQLPKDRFSAERLKGVDSTLKIQPAKLEDSAVYLCASSLVPFGQETQYFGPGTRLLVL.

The chain joins TRBV7-2 to TRBJ2-7; 10 bases are a match to TRBD2. CDR1 and CDR2 (germline): SGHTA, FQGNSA. With V trimmed by 1 base and J by 3 bases, 6 bases remained unmatched. The CDR3 length is 16 residues. CDR3 in amino acids: CASSLGLLAGVYEQYF. In nucleotides, the CDR3 is TGTGCCAGCAGCTTAGGGCTGCTAGCGGGAGTCTACGAGCAGTACTTC.

The chain employs TRBV6-6 and TRBJ2-7; the D gene is possibly TRBD1 (5 bases). Per the germline V gene, CDR1 is MNHNY and CDR2 is SVGAGI (reference sequence). The CDR3 totals 16 residues. V lost 2 bases to trimming and J lost 2 bases, with 16 bases between them. Here the CDR3 reads CASSYLGAGRPYEQYF. As DNA, the CDR3 is TGTGCCAGCAGTTACCTAGGGGCAGGCAGGCCCTACGAGCAGTACTTC.

The genes are TRBV28 and TRBJ2-7; D could derive from TRBD1 or TRBD2 (5 bases each). The CDR3 loop spans 12 amino acids. V lost 3 bases and J lost 6, with 9 bases in between. Germline lookup yields CDR1 MDHEN and CDR2 SYDVKM. CDR3 in DNA: TGTGCCAGCAGTTTTCGGGGCGGCGAGCAGTACTTC. Its protein product is CASSFRGGEQYF.

For the CDR3, the DNA is TGCGCCAGCAGCGGAGACCCTGGCACAGATACGCAGTATTTT. Translation gives CASSGDPGTDTQYF. V gene TRBV5-1 combines with J gene TRBJ2-3; no firm D call. V lost 4 bases to trimming and J lost 1 base, with 10 bases between them. Germline V gene sequence: CDR1 SGHRS, CDR2 YFSETQ. This CDR3 has 14 residues.

The V and J genes are TRBV6-5 and TRBJ2-7; D is ambiguous. The germline gives CDR1 MNHEY, CDR2 SVGAGI. The CDR3 is 14 residues long. V was shortened by 2 bases and J by 3 bases, with 11 bases between the two germline ends. The DNA of the CDR3 is TGTGCCAGCAGTTACATGGCGGACCTCTACGAGCAGTACTTC. Protein sequence: CASSYMADLYEQYF.

The chain employs TRBV15 and TRBJ2-1, with no clear D. The V gene lost 5 bases and the J gene lost 7 bases, with 15 bases spanning the gap. This CDR3 has 14 amino acids. From germline, CDR1 is LNHNV and CDR2 YYDKDF (reference sequence). CDR3 nucleotides: TGTGCCACCAGCCAAACTCAAGTGGAGAATGAGCAGTTCTTC. Amino acid sequence: CATSQTQVENEQFF.

The rearrangement links TRBV7-2 to TRBJ1-1; unclear D gene. The CDR3 has 13 amino acids. Trimming pared 2 bases from V and 1 base from J, leaving 5 bases between. CDR1 and CDR2 (germline): SGHTA, FQGNSA. DNA of the CDR3: TGTGCCAGCAGCTTATTGGGGAACACTGAAGCTTTCTTT. It yields the protein CASSLLGNTEAFF.